This T cell receptor beta chain originates from a study of sequential checkpoint blockade in melanoma. Study context: About 90 pretreatment tumor DNA samples were TCRβ immunosequenced. Fewer than 25 patients had tumor biopsies before treatment and at week 13.

Assay: immunoSEQ multiplex PCR; the TCRdb copy retains only in-frame clones and omits some. The sample lists some 10,000 clones, 24% occurring once. Germline V gene data show CDR1 as GTSNPN and CDR2 as SVGIG (reference sequence). This CDR3 is 14 amino acids long. V was clipped by 5 bases and J by 7 bases; unmatched bases: 10. Documented treatment: randomized to nivolumab then ipilimumab (arm A) or the reverse (arm B). This sequence was found in a human donor with melanoma. This chain uses TRBV30 with TRBJ1-5; TRBD1 aligns across 8 bases. The source material was tumor tissue (inferred from file names), sampled from a patient given nivolumab and ipilimumab in sequence. CDR3 bases: TGTGCCTGGCAGACAGGGGCTAGTGACCAGCCCCAGCATTTT. Its translation is CAWQTGASDQPQHF.